A selection of T cell receptor beta chains follows, all from one sample in a study of T cell responses to AZD1222 COVID-19 vaccine. Generated by immunoSEQ multiplex PCR, the TCRdb table keeps only in-frame clones and is missing some. The table shows more than 95,000 clones, with around 89% occurring only once. Specimen: peripheral blood, collected on day 0 of AZD1222 vaccination. The receptors originated from an adult in good health. Each CDR3 is given with its conserved first and last residue.

J | V | length | CDR3
TRBJ1-5 | TRBV6-4 | 17 | CASSDCGGGLNNQPQHF
TRBJ1-4 | TRBV10-3 | 13 | CAIRTPPNEKLFF
TRBJ2-3 | TRBV27 | 15 | CASSLRGGSTDTQYF
TRBJ1-6 | TRBV10-2 | 18 | CASRGEWADRAYNSPLHF
TRBJ2-7 | TRBV7-9 | 14 | CASSYLGGSYEQYF
TRBJ2-1 | TRBV29-1 | 15 | CSGAGLAGAINEQFF
TRBJ1-6 | TRBV7-9 | 13 | CASSGQGGSPLHF
TRBJ1-5 | TRBV28 | 16 | CASSPRADYSNQPQHF
TRBJ1-2 | TRBV5-1 | 13 | CASSFDTYYGYTF
TRBJ2-1 | TRBV7-2 | 17 | CASSEQAGGADRNEQFF
TRBJ2-3 | TRBV19 | 15 | CASSYRAGGTDTQYF
TRBJ2-5 | TRBV24-1 | 12 | CATSDWGETQYF
TRBJ2-2 | TRBV5-1 | 18 | CASSWGPGAGTNTGELFF
TRBJ1-3 | TRBV14 | 16 | CASSQTGTSFRNTIYF
TRBJ1-6 | TRBV5-4 | 14 | CASSTGQKNSPLHF
TRBJ2-2 | TRBV5-4 | 15 | CASRVGEANTGELFF
TRBJ2-3 | TRBV13 | 18 | CASSLRVGSAASGDTQYF
TRBJ2-1 | TRBV20-1 | 12 | CSASSGRNEQFF
TRBJ1-3 | TRBV2 | 15 | CASSDLGSSGNTIYF
TRBJ2-1 | TRBV27 | 13 | CASRHQPYNEQFF
TRBJ2-7 | TRBV2 | 17 | CASSEYEDNQSAYEQYF
TRBJ1-3 | TRBV30 | 12 | CACDGPGGTIYF
TRBJ1-2 | TRBV3-1/TRBV3-2 | 14 | CASSLMTANYGYTF
TRBJ1-2 | TRBV19 | 15 | CASSISRAPRDGYTF
TRBJ1-5 | TRBV6-5 | 15 | CASSMTGFSNQPQHF
TRBJ2-3 | TRBV9 | 18 | CASSVDIGATTSTDTQYF
TRBJ2-7 | TRBV9 | 15 | CASSPQVGVSYEQYF
TRBJ2-5 | TRBV2 | 14 | CASSVSWAEETQYF
TRBJ2-1 | TRBV21-1 | 10 | CARFYNEQFF
TRBJ1-1 | TRBV29-1 | 11 | CSVVSFTEAFF
TRBJ1-5 | TRBV7-2 | 13 | CASSLVSESPQHF
TRBJ2-1 | TRBV7-3 | 17 | CASSRSGGAPSYNEQFF
TRBJ1-2 | TRBV19 | 11 | CASAWDYGYTF
TRBJ1-2 | TRBV24-1 | 15 | CATSESGGANYGYTF
TRBJ1-2 | TRBV6-5 | 12 | CASSYSDGGYTF
TRBJ1-2 | TRBV28 | 13 | CASSSQGNYGYTF
TRBJ1-4 | TRBV9 | 15 | CASSAGGATNEKLFF
TRBJ2-3 | TRBV12-2 | 15 | CASRAGTGSTDTQYF
TRBJ2-3 | TRBV24-1 | 14 | CATSELAGPDTQYF
TRBJ2-5 | TRBV6-5 | 13 | CASRGRDRETQYF
TRBJ1-6 | TRBV7-9 | 12 | CASSLEDSPLHF
TRBJ2-5 | TRBV6-2/TRBV6-3 | 16 | CASSYSHRQKGETQYF